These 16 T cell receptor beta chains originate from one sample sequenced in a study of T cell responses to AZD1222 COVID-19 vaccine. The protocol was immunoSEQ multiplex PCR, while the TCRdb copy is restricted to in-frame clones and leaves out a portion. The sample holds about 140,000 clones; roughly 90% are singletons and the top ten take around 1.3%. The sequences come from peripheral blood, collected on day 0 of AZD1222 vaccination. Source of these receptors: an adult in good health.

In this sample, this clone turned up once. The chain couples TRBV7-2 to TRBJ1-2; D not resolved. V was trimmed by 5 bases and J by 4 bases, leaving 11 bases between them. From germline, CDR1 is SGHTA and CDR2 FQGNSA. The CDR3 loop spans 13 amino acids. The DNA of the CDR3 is TGTGCCAGCAGCCCGAGTACGATCTATGGCTACACCTTC. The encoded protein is CASSPSTIYGYTF.

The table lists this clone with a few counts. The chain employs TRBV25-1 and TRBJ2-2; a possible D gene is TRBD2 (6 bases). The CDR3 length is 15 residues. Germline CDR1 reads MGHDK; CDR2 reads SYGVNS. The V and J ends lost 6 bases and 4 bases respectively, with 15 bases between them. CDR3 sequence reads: CASRGSGLITGELFF. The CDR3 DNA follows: TGTGCCAGCAGAGGGTCGGGACTCATCACCGGGGAGCTGTTTTTT.

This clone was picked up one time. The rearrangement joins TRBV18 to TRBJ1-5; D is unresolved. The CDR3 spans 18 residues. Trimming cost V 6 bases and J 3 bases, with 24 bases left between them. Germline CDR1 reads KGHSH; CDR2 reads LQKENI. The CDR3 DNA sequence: TGTGCCAGCTCGCCTTTTTCACCTAGTACAGCCCCCAATCAGCCCCAGCATTTT. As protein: CASSPFSPSTAPNQPQHF.

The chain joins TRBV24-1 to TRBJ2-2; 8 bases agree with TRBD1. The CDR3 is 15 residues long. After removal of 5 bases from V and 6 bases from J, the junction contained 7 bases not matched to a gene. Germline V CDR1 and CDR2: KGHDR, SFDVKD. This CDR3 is CATSGTGSIAGELFF. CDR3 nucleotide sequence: TGTGCCACCAGTGGGACAGGGAGTATCGCCGGGGAGCTGTTTTTT.

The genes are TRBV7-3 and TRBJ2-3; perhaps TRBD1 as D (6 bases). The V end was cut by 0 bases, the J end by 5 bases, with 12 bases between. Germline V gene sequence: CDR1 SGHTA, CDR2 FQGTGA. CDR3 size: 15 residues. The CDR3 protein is CASSLTWTARDTQYF. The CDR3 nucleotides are TGTGCCAGCAGCTTAACTTGGACAGCCCGAGATACGCAGTATTTT.

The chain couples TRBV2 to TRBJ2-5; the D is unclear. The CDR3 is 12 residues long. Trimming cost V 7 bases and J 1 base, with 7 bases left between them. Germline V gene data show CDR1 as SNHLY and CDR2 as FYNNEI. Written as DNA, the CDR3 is TGTGCCAGCAAGACTGGCCAAGAGACCCAGTACTTC. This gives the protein CASKTGQETQYF.

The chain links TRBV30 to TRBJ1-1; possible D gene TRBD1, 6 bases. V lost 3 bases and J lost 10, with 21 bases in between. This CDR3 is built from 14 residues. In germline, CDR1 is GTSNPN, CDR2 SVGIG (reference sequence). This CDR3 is CAWSARTGRSRAFF. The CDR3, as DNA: TGTGCCTGGAGCGCACGCACAGGGAGGTCACGAGCTTTCTTT.

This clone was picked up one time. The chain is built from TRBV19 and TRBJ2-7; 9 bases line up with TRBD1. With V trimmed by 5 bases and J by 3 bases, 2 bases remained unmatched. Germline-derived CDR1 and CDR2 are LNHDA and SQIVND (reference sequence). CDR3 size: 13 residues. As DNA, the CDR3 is TGTGCCAGTAGTTGGGACAGGGACTACGAGCAGTACTTC. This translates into CASSWDRDYEQYF.

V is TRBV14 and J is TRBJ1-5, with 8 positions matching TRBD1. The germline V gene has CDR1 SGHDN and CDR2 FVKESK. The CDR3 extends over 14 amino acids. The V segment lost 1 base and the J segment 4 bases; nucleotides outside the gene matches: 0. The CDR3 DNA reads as TGTGCCAGCAGCCAAGGACAGGGGAATCAGCCCCAGCATTTT. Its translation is CASSQGQGNQPQHF.

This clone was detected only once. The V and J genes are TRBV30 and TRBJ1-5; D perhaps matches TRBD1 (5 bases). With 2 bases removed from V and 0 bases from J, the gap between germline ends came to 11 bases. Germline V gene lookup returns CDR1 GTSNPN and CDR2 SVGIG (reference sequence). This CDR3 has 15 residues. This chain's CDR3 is CAWSHDSSSNQPQHF. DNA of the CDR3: TGTGCCTGGAGTCATGACAGCTCTAGCAATCAGCCCCAGCATTTT.

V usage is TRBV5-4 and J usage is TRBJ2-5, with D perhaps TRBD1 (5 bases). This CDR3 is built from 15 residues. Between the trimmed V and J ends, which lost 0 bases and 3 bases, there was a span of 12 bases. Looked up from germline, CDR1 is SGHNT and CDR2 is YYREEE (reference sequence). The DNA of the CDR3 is TGTGCCAGCAGCTTGGGTGGCAGCAGGGAAGAGACCCAGTACTTC. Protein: CASSLGGSREETQYF.

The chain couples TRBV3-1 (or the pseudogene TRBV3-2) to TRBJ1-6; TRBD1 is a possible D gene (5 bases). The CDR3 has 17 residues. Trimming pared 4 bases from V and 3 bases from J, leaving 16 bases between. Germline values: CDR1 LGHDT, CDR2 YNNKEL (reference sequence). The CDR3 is CASSPPAGAHYNSPLHF. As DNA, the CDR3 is TGTGCCAGCAGCCCCCCCGCCGGGGCTCACTATAATTCACCCCTCCACTTT.

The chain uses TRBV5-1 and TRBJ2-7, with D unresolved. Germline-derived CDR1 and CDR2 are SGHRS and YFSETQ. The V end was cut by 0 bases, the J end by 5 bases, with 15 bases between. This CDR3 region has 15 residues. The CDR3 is CASSLGTIKNHEQYF. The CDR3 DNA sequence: TGCGCCAGCAGCTTGGGGACCATTAAAAACCACGAGCAGTACTTC.

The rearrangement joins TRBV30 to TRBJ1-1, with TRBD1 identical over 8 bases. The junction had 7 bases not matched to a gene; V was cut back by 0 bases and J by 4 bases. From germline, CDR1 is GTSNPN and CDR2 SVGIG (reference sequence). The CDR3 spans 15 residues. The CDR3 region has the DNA TGTGCCTGGAGTGTACCCGCGACAGGGGCCACTGAAGCTTTCTTT. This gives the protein CAWSVPATGATEAFF.

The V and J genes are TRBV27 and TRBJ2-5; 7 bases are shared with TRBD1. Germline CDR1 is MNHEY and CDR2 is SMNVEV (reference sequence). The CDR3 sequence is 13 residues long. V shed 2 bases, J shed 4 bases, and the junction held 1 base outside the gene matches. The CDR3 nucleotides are TGTGCCAGCAGTTTAAGGGGGCGAGAGACCCAGTACTTC. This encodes CASSLRGRETQYF.

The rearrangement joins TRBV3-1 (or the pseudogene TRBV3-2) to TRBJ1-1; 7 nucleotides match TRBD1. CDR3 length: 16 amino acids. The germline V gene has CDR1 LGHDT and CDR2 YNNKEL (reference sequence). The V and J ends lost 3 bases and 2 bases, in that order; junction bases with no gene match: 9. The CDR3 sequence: CASSHSRGGTNTEAFF. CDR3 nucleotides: TGTGCCAGCAGCCACTCCAGGGGGGGCACAAACACTGAAGCTTTCTTT.